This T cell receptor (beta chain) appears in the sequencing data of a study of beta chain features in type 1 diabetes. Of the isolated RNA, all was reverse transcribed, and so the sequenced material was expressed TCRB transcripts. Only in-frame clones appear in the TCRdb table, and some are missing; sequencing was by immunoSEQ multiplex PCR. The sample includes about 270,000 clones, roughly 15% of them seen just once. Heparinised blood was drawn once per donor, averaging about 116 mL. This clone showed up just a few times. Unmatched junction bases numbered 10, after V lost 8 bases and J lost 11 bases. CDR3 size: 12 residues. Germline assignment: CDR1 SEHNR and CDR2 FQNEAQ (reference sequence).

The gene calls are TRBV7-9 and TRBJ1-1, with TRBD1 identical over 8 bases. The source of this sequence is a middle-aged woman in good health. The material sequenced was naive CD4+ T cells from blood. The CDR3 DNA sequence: TGTGCCAGCCTAGGACAGGGTTGGTATGCTTTCTTT. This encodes CASLGQGWYAFF. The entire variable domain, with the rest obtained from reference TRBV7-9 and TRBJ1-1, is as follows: DTGVSQNPRHKITKRGQNVTFRCDPISEHNRLYWYRQTLGQGPEFLTYFQNEAQLEKSRLLSDRFSAERPKGSFSTLEIQRTEQGDSAMYLCASLGQGWYAFFGQGTRLTVV.